Described below is a single T cell receptor beta chain sequence and its context. TCRdb's table, derived via immunoSEQ multiplex PCR, lists solely in-frame clones and lacks some. The sample carries around 25,000 clones, approximately 83% recorded once. The sample originates from a study of blood T cell repertoires in COVID-19. Study details: The analysed material was cDNA or gDNA that came from T cells, B-cell-depleted T cells, or PBMCs.

CDR3 size: 14 residues. Per germline, CDR1 SGHAT and CDR2 FQNNGV. V lost 2 bases and J 4 bases, leaving 11 bases between the germline ends. The clonotype comes from a man aged 70-80 years with acute or convalescent COVID-19. The material sequenced was peripheral blood. This chain uses TRBV11-2 with TRBJ1-1; D might be TRBD1 (5 bases). CDR3 protein: CASSLMQGSTEAFF. CDR3 sequence (DNA): TGTGCCAGCAGCTTAATGCAGGGTAGCACTGAAGCTTTCTTT.